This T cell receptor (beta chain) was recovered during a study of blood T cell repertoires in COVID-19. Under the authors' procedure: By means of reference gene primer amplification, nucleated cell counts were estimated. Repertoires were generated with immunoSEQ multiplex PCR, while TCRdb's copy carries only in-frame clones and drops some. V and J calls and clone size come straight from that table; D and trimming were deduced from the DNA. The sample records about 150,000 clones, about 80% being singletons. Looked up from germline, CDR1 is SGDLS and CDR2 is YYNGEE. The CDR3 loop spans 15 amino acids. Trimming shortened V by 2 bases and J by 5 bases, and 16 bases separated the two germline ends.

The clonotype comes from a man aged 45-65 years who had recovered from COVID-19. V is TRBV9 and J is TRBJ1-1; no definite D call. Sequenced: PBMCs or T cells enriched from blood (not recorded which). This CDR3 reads CASSVMPGPGTEAFF. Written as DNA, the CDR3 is TGTGCCAGCAGCGTCATGCCGGGCCCGGGAACTGAAGCTTTCTTT.